This T cell receptor beta chain emerged from a study of blood T cell repertoires in COVID-19. The protocol was immunoSEQ multiplex PCR, while the TCRdb copy is restricted to in-frame clones and leaves out a portion. The repertoire has over 50,000 clones, approximately 88% of them found once; the top ten carry approximately 3.5%. Germline CDR1 and CDR2: LGHNA and YNFKEQ. V lost 0 bases and J lost 1, with 9 bases in between. CDR3 length equals 15 residues. The receptor was isolated from a human donor in a cohort sampled during active COVID-19. The chain couples TRBV4-2 to TRBJ2-5; D gene unclear. The sample comprised peripheral blood. The CDR3 protein is CASSQERSLQETQYF. CDR3 sequence (DNA): TGTGCCAGCAGCCAAGAAAGGAGCCTCCAAGAGACCCAGTACTTC.